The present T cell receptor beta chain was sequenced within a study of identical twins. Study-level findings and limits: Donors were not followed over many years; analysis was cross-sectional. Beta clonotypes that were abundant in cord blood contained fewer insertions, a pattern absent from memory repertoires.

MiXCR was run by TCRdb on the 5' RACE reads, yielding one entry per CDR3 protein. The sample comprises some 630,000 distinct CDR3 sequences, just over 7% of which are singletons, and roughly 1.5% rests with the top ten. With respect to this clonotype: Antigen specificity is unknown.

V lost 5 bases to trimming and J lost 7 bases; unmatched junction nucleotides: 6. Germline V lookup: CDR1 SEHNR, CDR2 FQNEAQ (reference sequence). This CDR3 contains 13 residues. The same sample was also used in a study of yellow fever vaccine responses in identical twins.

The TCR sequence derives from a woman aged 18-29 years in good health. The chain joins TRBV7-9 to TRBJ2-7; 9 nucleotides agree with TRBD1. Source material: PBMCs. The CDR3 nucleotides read TGTGCCAGCAGCCAACAGGGGGCGCGGGAGCAGTACTTC. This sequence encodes CASSQQGAREQYF.